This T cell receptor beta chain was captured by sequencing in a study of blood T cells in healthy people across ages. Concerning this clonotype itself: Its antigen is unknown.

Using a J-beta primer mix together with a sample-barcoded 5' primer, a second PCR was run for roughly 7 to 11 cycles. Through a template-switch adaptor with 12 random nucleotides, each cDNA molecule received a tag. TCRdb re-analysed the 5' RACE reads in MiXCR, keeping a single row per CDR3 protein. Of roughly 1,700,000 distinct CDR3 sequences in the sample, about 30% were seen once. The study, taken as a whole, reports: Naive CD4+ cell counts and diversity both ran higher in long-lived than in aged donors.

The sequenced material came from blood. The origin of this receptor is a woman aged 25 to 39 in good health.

For the CDR3, the DNA is TGTGCCAGCAGTGACGGGGCCGGGGATACGCAGTATTTT. Protein product: CASSDGAGDTQYF. The chain combines TRBV6-4 with TRBJ2-3; maybe TRBD1 (5 bases). This CDR3 comprises 13 residues. V lost 2 bases and J lost 6, with 9 bases in between. CDR1 and CDR2 (germline): MRHNA, SNTAGT.